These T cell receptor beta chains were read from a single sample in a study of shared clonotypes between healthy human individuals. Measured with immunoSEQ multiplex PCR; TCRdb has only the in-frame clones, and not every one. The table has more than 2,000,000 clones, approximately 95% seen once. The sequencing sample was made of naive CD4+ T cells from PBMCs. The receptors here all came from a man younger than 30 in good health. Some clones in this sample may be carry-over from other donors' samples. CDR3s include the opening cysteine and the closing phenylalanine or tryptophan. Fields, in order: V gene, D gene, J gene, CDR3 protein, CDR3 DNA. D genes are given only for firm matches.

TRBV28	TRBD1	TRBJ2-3	CASSPSGQPSTDTQYF	TGTGCCAGCAGTCCGTCGGGACAGCCTAGCACAGATACGCAGTATTTT
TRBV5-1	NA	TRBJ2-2	CASSLVLASTGELFF	TGCGCCAGCAGCTTGGTCTTGGCATCGACCGGGGAGCTGTTTTTT
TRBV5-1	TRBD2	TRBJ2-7	CASSSTPGLAGFGYEQYF	TGCGCCAGCAGCTCGACCCCGGGACTAGCGGGATTCGGCTACGAGCAGTACTTC
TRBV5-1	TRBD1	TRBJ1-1	CASSSSTGSAPGHEAFF	TGCGCCAGCAGCTCTTCGACAGGGTCAGCTCCAGGGCACGAAGCTTTCTTT
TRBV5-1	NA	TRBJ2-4	CASSRKNIQYF	TGCGCCAGCAGCAGGAAAAACATTCAGTACTTC
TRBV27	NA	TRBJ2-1	CGGDEQFF	TGTGGGGGGGATGAGCAGTTCTTC
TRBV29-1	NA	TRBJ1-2	CSVGGYTF	TGCAGCGTAGGAGGCTACACCTTC
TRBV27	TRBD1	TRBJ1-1	CASSFLGQPTRTTEAFF	TGTGCCAGCAGTTTCTTGGGACAGCCTACCCGGACCACTGAAGCTTTCTTT
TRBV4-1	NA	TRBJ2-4	CASSQPARGLAKNIQYF	TGCGCCAGCAGCCAACCAGCCCGGGGATTAGCCAAAAACATTCAGTACTTC
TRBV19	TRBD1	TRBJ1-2	CASSIFRDRAIDGYTF	TGTGCCAGTAGCATCTTCCGGGACAGGGCTATCGATGGCTACACCTTC
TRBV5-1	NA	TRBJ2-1	CASSVEGGRAEQFF	TGCGCCAGCAGCGTAGAGGGAGGCCGAGCTGAGCAGTTCTTC
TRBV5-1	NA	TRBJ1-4	CASSFGLANEKLFF	TGCGCCAGCAGCTTCGGGCTGGCTAATGAAAAACTGTTTTTT
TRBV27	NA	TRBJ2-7	CASSWGLGRERALEQYF	TGTGCCAGCAGTTGGGGGTTGGGCAGAGAACGGGCCCTCGAGCAGTACTTC
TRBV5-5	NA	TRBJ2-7	CASSLRTLPYEQYF	TGTGCCAGCAGCTTACGGACACTCCCCTACGAGCAGTACTTC
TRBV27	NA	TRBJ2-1	CASSLLSRAAGNEQFF	TGTGCCAGCAGCCTTTTATCGAGAGCGGCCGGCAATGAGCAGTTCTTC
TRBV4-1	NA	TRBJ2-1	CASSVGSSYNEQFF	TGCGCCAGCAGCGTGGGGAGCTCCTACAATGAGCAGTTCTTC
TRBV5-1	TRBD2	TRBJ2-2	CASSLLAGDPTGELFF	TGCGCCAGCAGCTTGCTAGCGGGAGACCCAACCGGGGAGCTGTTTTTT
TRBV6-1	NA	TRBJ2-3	CASSEGATDTQYF	TGTGCCAGCAGTGAGGGGGCCACAGATACGCAGTATTTT